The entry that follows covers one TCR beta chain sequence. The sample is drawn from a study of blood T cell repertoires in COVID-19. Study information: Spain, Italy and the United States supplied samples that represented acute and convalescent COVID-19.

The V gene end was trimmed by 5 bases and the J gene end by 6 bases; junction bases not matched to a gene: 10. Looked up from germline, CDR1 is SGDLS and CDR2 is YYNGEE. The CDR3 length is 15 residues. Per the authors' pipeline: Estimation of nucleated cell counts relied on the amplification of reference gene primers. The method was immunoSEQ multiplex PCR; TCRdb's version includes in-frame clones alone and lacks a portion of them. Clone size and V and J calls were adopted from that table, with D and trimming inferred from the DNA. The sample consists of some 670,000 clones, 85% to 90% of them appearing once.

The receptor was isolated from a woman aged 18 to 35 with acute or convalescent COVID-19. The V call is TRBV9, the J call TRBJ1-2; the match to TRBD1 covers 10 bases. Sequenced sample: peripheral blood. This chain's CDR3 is CASRGDRGLGNGYTF. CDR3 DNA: TGTGCCAGCAGGGGAGACAGGGGGCTCGGAAATGGCTACACCTTC.